The rows below give T cell receptor beta chains drawn from one sample of a study of T cell responses to AZD1222 COVID-19 vaccine. TCRdb's copy holds only in-frame clones and misses some; the assay was immunoSEQ multiplex PCR. The sample has 120,000 or so clones, approximately 83% seen once. The source was peripheral blood, collected on day 0 of AZD1222 vaccination. All receptors come from an adult in good health. Each CDR3 is given with its conserved first and last residue. A D gene is named only where the DNA matches it firmly. A row's size may be missing; if present it is once, few, many or a size class.

length: 14
V: TRBV6-5
D: .
size: .
J: TRBJ1-4
CDR3: CASSYAQRNEKLFF
DNA: TGTGCCAGCAGTTACGCACAGCGTAATGAAAAACTGTTTTTT

length: 11
V: TRBV24-1
D: .
size: once
J: TRBJ2-5
CDR3: CANPGQETQYF
DNA: TGTGCCAACCCGGGCCAAGAGACCCAGTACTTC

length: 13
V: TRBV18
D: .
size: .
J: TRBJ2-3
CDR3: CASSPTSTDTQYF
DNA: TGTGCCAGCTCACCCACAAGCACAGATACGCAGTATTTT

length: 15
V: TRBV6-5
D: TRBD1
size: .
J: TRBJ2-7
CDR3: CASRRETGPSYEQYF
DNA: TGTGCCAGCAGGCGCGAGACAGGGCCTTCCTACGAGCAGTACTTC

length: 16
V: TRBV27
D: .
size: .
J: TRBJ2-1
CDR3: CASSPGWGQTYNEQFF
DNA: TGTGCCAGCAGTCCGGGTTGGGGGCAAACCTACAATGAGCAGTTCTTC

length: 16
V: TRBV10-3
D: TRBD1
size: .
J: TRBJ2-1
CDR3: CAISESDRGVVNEQFF
DNA: TGTGCCATCAGTGAGTCGGACAGGGGGGTTGTTAATGAGCAGTTCTTC

length: 16
V: TRBV6-5
D: .
size: .
J: TRBJ1-2
CDR3: CASSYSRSYRNYGYTF
DNA: TGTGCCAGCAGTTACTCGAGATCCTACAGGAACTATGGCTACACCTTC

length: 14
V: TRBV27
D: TRBD1
size: .
J: TRBJ2-5
CDR3: CASRGQGAGETQYF
DNA: TGTGCCAGCAGGGGACAGGGGGCGGGAGAGACCCAGTACTTC

length: 15
V: TRBV9
D: .
size: once
J: TRBJ2-1
CDR3: CASSSADSSYNEQFF
DNA: TGTGCCAGCAGCTCAGCGGACAGCTCCTACAATGAGCAGTTCTTC

length: 15
V: TRBV3-1/TRBV3-2
D: TRBD1
size: .
J: TRBJ1-5
CDR3: CASSFGTGRGQPQHF
DNA: TGTGCCAGCAGCTTTGGGACAGGTCGCGGTCAGCCCCAGCATTTT

length: 14
V: TRBV20-1
D: .
size: .
J: TRBJ2-7
CDR3: CSASKAGGGYEQYF
DNA: TGCAGTGCTAGTAAGGCAGGAGGTGGCTACGAGCAGTACTTC

length: 13
V: TRBV27
D: .
size: once
J: TRBJ1-1
CDR3: CASSITRYTEAFF
DNA: TGTGCCAGCAGTATCACCCGGTACACTGAAGCTTTCTTT

length: 20
V: TRBV7-8
D: TRBD2
size: .
J: TRBJ2-3
CDR3: CASSLRGPRTSVLSTDTQYF
DNA: TGTGCCAGCAGCCTAAGGGGCCCCCGGACTAGCGTGTTGAGCACAGATACGCAGTATTTT

length: 14
V: TRBV27
D: TRBD2
size: .
J: TRBJ2-7
CDR3: CASQSGGILYEQYF
DNA: TGTGCCAGCCAGAGCGGGGGAATCCTCTACGAGCAGTACTTC

length: 14
V: TRBV11-2
D: .
size: .
J: TRBJ1-3
CDR3: CASSLMGSGNTIYF
DNA: TGTGCCAGCAGCTTGATGGGCTCTGGAAACACCATATATTTT

length: 15
V: TRBV9
D: TRBD1
size: .
J: TRBJ1-2
CDR3: CASSRQTGADYGYTF
DNA: TGTGCCAGCAGCCGTCAAACAGGGGCGGACTATGGCTACACCTTC

length: 16
V: TRBV7-3
D: .
size: few
J: TRBJ1-6
CDR3: CASSLNGPSNNSPLHF
DNA: TGTGCCAGCAGCCTGAATGGCCCTTCAAATAATTCACCCCTCCACTTT

length: 14
V: TRBV29-1
D: .
size: .
J: TRBJ1-5
CDR3: CSVSDSFSNQPQHF
DNA: TGCAGCGTCTCGGACAGTTTTAGCAATCAGCCCCAGCATTTT

length: 15
V: TRBV6-5
D: TRBD1
size: .
J: TRBJ1-5
CDR3: CASRSTGGVSQPQHF
DNA: TGTGCCAGCAGATCAACAGGGGGCGTTTCACAGCCCCAGCATTTT

length: 15
V: TRBV5-4
D: TRBD1
size: .
J: TRBJ2-1
CDR3: CASSHRDRGNYEQFF
DNA: TGTGCCAGCAGCCACCGGGACAGGGGTAATTATGAGCAGTTCTTC

length: 15
V: TRBV30
D: TRBD1
size: .
J: TRBJ2-7
CDR3: CAWSEGAQFLREQYF
DNA: TGTGCCTGGAGTGAGGGGGCCCAATTCCTTCGGGAGCAGTACTTC

length: 15
V: TRBV24-1
D: TRBD1
size: .
J: TRBJ2-1
CDR3: CATRFETGDYNEQFF
DNA: TGTGCCACCAGGTTCGAGACAGGGGATTACAATGAGCAGTTCTTC

length: 14
V: TRBV21-1
D: .
size: .
J: TRBJ1-1
CDR3: CASSNREGNTEAFF
DNA: TGTGCCAGCAGCAATCGAGAGGGGAACACTGAAGCTTTCTTT

length: 16
V: TRBV7-2
D: TRBD2
size: once
J: TRBJ2-3
CDR3: CASRKLAGLSTDTQYF
DNA: TGTGCCAGCAGAAAACTAGCGGGCCTAAGCACAGATACGCAGTATTTT

length: 16
V: TRBV28
D: TRBD1
size: .
J: TRBJ2-7
CDR3: CASITFFGTGTYEQYF
DNA: TGTGCCAGCATCACTTTTTTCGGGACAGGGACCTACGAGCAGTACTTC

length: 13
V: TRBV5-5
D: TRBD1
size: once
J: TRBJ2-1
CDR3: CASSLTAGGEQFF
DNA: TGTGCCAGCAGCTTGACCGCAGGGGGTGAGCAGTTCTTC

length: 14
V: TRBV28
D: TRBD1
size: .
J: TRBJ1-4
CDR3: CASTSGTGHEKLFF
DNA: TGTGCCAGCACCTCCGGGACAGGGCATGAAAAACTGTTTTTT

length: 17
V: TRBV5-6
D: .
size: .
J: TRBJ1-1
CDR3: CASSPGLLWSLNTEAFF
DNA: TGTGCCAGCAGCCCAGGACTGCTCTGGAGCCTGAACACTGAAGCTTTCTTT

length: 15
V: TRBV5-8
D: .
size: .
J: TRBJ2-1
CDR3: CASSLVEGGGDEQFF
DNA: TGTGCCAGCAGCTTGGTTGAAGGGGGCGGGGATGAGCAGTTCTTC

length: 17
V: TRBV18
D: TRBD1
size: .
J: TRBJ1-2
CDR3: CASSPGRRGRSSYGYTF
DNA: TGTGCCAGCTCACCGGGGCGCAGGGGGCGATCTTCCTATGGCTACACCTTC

length: 15
V: TRBV19
D: .
size: .
J: TRBJ1-6
CDR3: CASTPIQGGDSPLHF
DNA: TGTGCCAGTACCCCCATCCAGGGAGGAGATTCACCCCTCCACTTT

length: 15
V: TRBV7-9
D: TRBD2
size: .
J: TRBJ2-1
CDR3: CASNRIAGGSNEQFF
DNA: TGTGCCAGCAACAGGATAGCGGGAGGGAGCAATGAGCAGTTCTTC

length: 18
V: TRBV11-2
D: TRBD2
size: once
J: TRBJ2-7
CDR3: CASSLMSSTSGKKSEQYF
DNA: TGTGCCAGCAGCTTAATGTCGTCTACTAGCGGGAAGAAGAGCGAGCAGTACTTC

length: 16
V: TRBV4-1
D: .
size: .
J: TRBJ2-1
CDR3: CASSQDRTGADNEQFF
DNA: TGCGCCAGCAGCCAAGATAGGACGGGGGCCGACAATGAGCAGTTCTTC

length: 15
V: TRBV27
D: .
size: once
J: TRBJ1-1
CDR3: CASRTPGTGNTEAFF
DNA: TGTGCCAGCAGGACCCCCGGGACGGGGAACACTGAAGCTTTCTTT

length: 13
V: TRBV11-2
D: .
size: .
J: TRBJ2-7
CDR3: CASSLTGTYEQYF
DNA: TGTGCCAGCAGCTTAACCGGCACCTACGAGCAGTACTTC

length: 14
V: TRBV15
D: .
size: .
J: TRBJ2-7
CDR3: CATSRDTGTGEQYF
DNA: TGTGCCACCAGCAGAGATACGGGTACGGGGGAGCAGTACTTC

length: 15
V: TRBV7-2
D: .
size: .
J: TRBJ1-2
CDR3: CASNPTLTDNYGYTF
DNA: TGTGCCAGCAACCCTACCTTGACGGATAACTATGGCTACACCTTC

length: 14
V: TRBV19
D: .
size: .
J: TRBJ2-7
CDR3: CASSIGGLSYEQYF
DNA: TGTGCCAGTAGTATAGGGGGCTTATCCTACGAGCAGTACTTC

length: 15
V: TRBV5-6
D: TRBD1
size: .
J: TRBJ2-7
CDR3: CASSLEGRGRNEQYF
DNA: TGTGCCAGCAGCTTGGAAGGCAGGGGGCGGAACGAGCAGTACTTC

length: 9
V: TRBV9
D: .
size: .
J: TRBJ2-7
CDR3: CASSVRVYF
DNA: TGTGCCAGCAGCGTAAGAGTGTACTTC

length: 15
V: TRBV25-1
D: .
size: .
J: TRBJ1-6
CDR3: CASRGDNSHNSPLHF
DNA: TGTGCCAGCAGGGGAGACAACAGCCATAATTCACCCCTCCACTTT

length: 17
V: TRBV21-1
D: .
size: .
J: TRBJ1-5
CDR3: CASTEPSGGWKGQPQHF
DNA: TGTGCCAGCACCGAACCCTCCGGGGGGTGGAAGGGGCAGCCCCAGCATTTT

length: 16
V: TRBV5-1
D: TRBD2
size: .
J: TRBJ2-3
CDR3: CASSLGSGGAVNTQYF
DNA: TGCGCCAGCAGCTTGGGTAGCGGGGGGGCCGTAAATACGCAGTATTTT

length: 16
V: TRBV11-2
D: TRBD2
size: .
J: TRBJ2-5
CDR3: CASSSYGLARQETQYF
DNA: TGTGCCAGCAGCTCCTACGGACTAGCGCGACAAGAGACCCAGTACTTC

length: 12
V: TRBV6-5
D: .
size: once
J: TRBJ1-1
CDR3: CASSSARLGAFF
DNA: TGTGCCAGCAGTTCCGCACGGTTGGGAGCTTTCTTT

length: 12
V: TRBV5-6
D: .
size: .
J: TRBJ2-5
CDR3: CASSMRGDAQYF
DNA: TGTGCCAGCAGCATGCGGGGCGATGCCCAGTACTTC

length: 15
V: TRBV27
D: .
size: .
J: TRBJ1-1
CDR3: CASSLFLGQGTEAFF
DNA: TGTGCCAGCAGCCTCTTCTTGGGGCAGGGGACTGAAGCTTTCTTT

length: 12
V: TRBV19
D: TRBD1
size: .
J: TRBJ2-1
CDR3: CASGTGRNEQFF
DNA: TGTGCCAGTGGGACAGGGAGGAATGAGCAGTTCTTC

length: 19
V: TRBV21-1
D: .
size: .
J: TRBJ2-1
CDR3: CASSKEGAGRPLSYNEQFF
DNA: TGTGCCAGCAGCAAAGAGGGAGCGGGGAGGCCCCTTTCCTACAATGAGCAGTTCTTC

length: 15
V: TRBV5-1
D: .
size: .
J: TRBJ1-2
CDR3: CASSLAVDSNYGYTF
DNA: TGCGCCAGCAGCTTGGCTGTCGATTCTAACTATGGCTACACCTTC

length: 14
V: TRBV7-7
D: .
size: .
J: TRBJ1-3
CDR3: CASSLSGPGNTIYF
DNA: TGTGCCAGCAGCTTATCTGGGCCAGGAAACACCATATATTTT

length: 15
V: TRBV10-3
D: .
size: .
J: TRBJ2-3
CDR3: CAISESRPGEIEQYF
DNA: TGTGCCATCAGTGAGTCAAGACCGGGGGAAATCGAGCAGTATTTT